Described below is a single TCR beta chain sequence and its context. The V end was cut by 1 base, the J end by 0 bases, with 9 bases between. This CDR3 contains 15 residues. CDR1 is LGHNT and CDR2 is FRNRAP in the germline V gene. The sample belongs to a study of control samples from healthy donors and cancer patients. Produced via immunoSEQ multiplex PCR; TCRdb's table is partial and in-frame only. In the table there are approximately 160,000 clones, approximately 94% of which are singletons. This clonotype was sampled from a woman in her late teens or twenties in good health. The gene calls are TRBV12-5 and TRBJ1-1; D possibly corresponds to TRBD1 (6 bases). The sample was blood. CDR3 in DNA: TGTGCTAGTGGTTTGGACAGGGATATGAACACTGAAGCTTTCTTT. Its protein product is CASGLDRDMNTEAFF. The whole variable domain, remainder taken from reference TRBV12-5 and TRBJ1-1, is DARVTQTPRHKVTEMGQEVTMRCQPILGHNTVFWYRQTMMQGLELLAYFRNRAPLDDSGMPKDRFSAEMPDATLATLKIQPSEPRDSAVYFCASGLDRDMNTEAFFGQGTRLTVV.